The 2 T cell receptor beta chains below all came from one sample that was sequenced in a study of T-cell reconstitution after alpha-beta-depleted transplantation in children. The library targeted TCRbeta and was prepared with unique molecular identifiers. TCRdb ran MiXCR on the PCR reads and lists one entry per CDR3 protein. The sample records 230,000 or so distinct CDR3 sequences, about 12% being singletons. The input for sequencing was PBMCs from the stem cell graft donor, taken from the stem cell graft. The receptors here all came from a human donor who donated a stem cell graft to a child with acute lymphoblastic leukemia.

This clonotype occurred many times. J is TRBJ2-1 and V is TRBV10-1, with D hard to call. This CDR3 is 14 amino acids long. Germline values: CDR1 WNHNN, CDR2 SYGVQD (reference sequence). Trimming cost V 5 bases and J 8 bases, with 16 bases left between them. The CDR3 protein is CASSTDFSGDEQFF. The DNA of the CDR3 is TGCGCCAGCAGTACCGACTTCTCAGGCGATGAGCAGTTCTTC.

This clonotype was detected many times. The CDR3 region has the DNA TGTGCCAGCAGCCCGGGACAGTCCAATTCACCCCTCCACTTT. Protein: CASSPGQSNSPLHF. The rearrangement uses TRBV9 and TRBJ1-6; 7 bases map to TRBD1. With 4 bases clipped from V and 7 bases from J, the junction kept 5 bases outside the gene matches. The germline V gene has CDR1 SGDLS and CDR2 YYNGEE. The CDR3 runs 14 residues.